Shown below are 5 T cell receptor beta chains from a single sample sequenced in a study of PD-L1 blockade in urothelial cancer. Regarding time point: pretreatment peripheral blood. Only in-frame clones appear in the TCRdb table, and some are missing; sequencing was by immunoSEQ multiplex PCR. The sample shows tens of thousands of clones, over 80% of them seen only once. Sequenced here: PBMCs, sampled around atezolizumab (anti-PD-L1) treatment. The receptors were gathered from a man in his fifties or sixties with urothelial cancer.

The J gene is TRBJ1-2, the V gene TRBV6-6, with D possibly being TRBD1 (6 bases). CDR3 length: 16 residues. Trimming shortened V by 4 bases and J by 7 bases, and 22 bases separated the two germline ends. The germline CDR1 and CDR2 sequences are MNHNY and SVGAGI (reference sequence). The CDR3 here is CASSSNTGTRVGGYTF. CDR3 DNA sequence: TGTGCCAGCAGTTCAAACACAGGGACGAGAGTGGGTGGCTACACCTTC.

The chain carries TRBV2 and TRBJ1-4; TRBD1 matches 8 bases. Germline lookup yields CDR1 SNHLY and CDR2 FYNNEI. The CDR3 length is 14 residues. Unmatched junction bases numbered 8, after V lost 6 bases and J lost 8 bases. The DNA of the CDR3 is TGTGCCAGCAGAAGGACAGGGACAGACGAAAAACTGTTTTTT. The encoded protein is CASRRTGTDEKLFF.

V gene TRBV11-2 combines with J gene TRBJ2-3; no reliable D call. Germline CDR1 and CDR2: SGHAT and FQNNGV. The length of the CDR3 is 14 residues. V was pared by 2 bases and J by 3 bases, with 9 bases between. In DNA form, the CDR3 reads TGTGCCAGCAGCTTAATCGGTGGTACAGATACGCAGTATTTT. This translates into CASSLIGGTDTQYF.

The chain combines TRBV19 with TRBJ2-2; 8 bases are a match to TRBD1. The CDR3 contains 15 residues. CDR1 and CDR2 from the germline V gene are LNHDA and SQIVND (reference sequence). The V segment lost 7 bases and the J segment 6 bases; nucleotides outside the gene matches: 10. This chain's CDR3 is CASTGQGASAGELFF. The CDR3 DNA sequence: TGTGCCAGTACTGGGCAGGGGGCTTCTGCCGGGGAGCTGTTTTTT.

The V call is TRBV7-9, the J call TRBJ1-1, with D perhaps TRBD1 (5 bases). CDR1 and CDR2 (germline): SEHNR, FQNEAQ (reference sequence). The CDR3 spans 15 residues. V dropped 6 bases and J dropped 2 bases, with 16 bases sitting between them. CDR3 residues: CASRRTDTINTEAFF. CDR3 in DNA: TGTGCCAGCAGACGAACGGACACGATTAACACTGAAGCTTTCTTT.